This TCR beta chain was identified in a study of cytomegalovirus exposure and HLA in healthy donors. The PCR had 60 Vbeta and 13 Jbeta primers. Assay: immunoSEQ multiplex PCR; the TCRdb copy retains only in-frame clones and omits some. The data hold about 160,000 clones, with 80% observed a single time. The V segment lost 8 bases and the J segment 5 bases; nucleotides outside the gene matches: 11. The CDR3 runs 15 residues. Germline CDR1 reads SEHNR; CDR2 reads FQNEAQ (reference sequence). The material sequenced was PBMCs. The clonotype comes from a man aged 25-40 years in good health and CMV-seronegative. The gene calls are TRBV7-9 and TRBJ2-1, with 8 bases fitting TRBD2. DNA for the CDR3: TGTGCCAGCTCTCATGTACGGGGGGGCAACAATGAGCAGTTCTTC. As protein: CASSHVRGGNNEQFF.